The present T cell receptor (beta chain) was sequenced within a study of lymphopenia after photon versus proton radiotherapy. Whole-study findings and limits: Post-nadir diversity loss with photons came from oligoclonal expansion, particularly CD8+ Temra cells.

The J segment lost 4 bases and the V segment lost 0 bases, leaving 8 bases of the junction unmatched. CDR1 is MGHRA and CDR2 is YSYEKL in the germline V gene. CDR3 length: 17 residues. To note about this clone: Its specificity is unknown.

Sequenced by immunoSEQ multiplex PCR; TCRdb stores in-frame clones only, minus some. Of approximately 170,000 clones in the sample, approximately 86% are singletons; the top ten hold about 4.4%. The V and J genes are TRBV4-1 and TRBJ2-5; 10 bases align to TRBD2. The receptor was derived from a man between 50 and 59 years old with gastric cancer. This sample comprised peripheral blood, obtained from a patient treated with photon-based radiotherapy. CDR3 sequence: CASSQDPSGGARETQYF. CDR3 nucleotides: TGCGCCAGCAGCCAAGATCCCAGCGGGGGGGCCCGAGAGACCCAGTACTTC.